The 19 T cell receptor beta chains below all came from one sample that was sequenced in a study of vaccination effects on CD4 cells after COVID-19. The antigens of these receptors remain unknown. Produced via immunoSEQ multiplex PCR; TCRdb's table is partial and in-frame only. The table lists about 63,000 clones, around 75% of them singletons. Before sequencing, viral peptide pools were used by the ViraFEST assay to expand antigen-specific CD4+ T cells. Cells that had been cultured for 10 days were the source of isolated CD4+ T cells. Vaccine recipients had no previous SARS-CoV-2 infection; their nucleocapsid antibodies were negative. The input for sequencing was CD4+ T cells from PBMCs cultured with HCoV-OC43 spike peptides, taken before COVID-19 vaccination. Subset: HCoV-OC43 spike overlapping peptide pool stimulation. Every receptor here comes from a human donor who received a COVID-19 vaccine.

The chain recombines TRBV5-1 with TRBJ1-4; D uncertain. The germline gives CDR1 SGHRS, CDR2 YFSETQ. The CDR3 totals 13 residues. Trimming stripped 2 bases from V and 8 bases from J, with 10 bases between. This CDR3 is CASSLGVGEKLFF. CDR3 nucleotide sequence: TGCGCCAGCAGCTTAGGAGTTGGGGAAAAACTGTTTTTT.

CDR3 sequence (DNA): TGCGCCAGCAGCCGGACAGGGACGAACACCGGGGAGCTGTTTTTT. This encodes CASSRTGTNTGELFF. V gene TRBV5-1 combines with J gene TRBJ2-2; 8 positions match TRBD1. Germline-derived CDR1 and CDR2 are SGHRS and YFSETQ. The CDR3 loop spans 15 amino acids. With 4 bases clipped from V and 0 bases from J, the junction kept 2 bases outside the gene matches.

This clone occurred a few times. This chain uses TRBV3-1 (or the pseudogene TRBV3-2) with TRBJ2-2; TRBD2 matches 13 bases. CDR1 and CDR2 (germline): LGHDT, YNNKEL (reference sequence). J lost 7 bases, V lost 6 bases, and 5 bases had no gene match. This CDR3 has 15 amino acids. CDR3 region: CASSPLAGGLGELFF. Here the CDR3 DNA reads TGTGCCAGCAGTCCACTAGCGGGGGGGCTCGGGGAGCTGTTTTTT.

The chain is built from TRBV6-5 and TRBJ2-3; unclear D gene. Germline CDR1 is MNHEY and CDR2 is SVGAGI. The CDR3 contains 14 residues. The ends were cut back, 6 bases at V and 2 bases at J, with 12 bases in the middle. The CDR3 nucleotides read TGTGCCAGCAGAGTGACTCTCTCCACAGATACGCAGTATTTT. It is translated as CASRVTLSTDTQYF.

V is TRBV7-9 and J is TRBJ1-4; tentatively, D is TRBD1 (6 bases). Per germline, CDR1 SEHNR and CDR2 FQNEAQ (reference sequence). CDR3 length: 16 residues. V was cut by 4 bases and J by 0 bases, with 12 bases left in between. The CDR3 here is CASSSGQIATNEKLFF. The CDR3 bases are TGTGCCAGCAGCTCAGGACAGATTGCAACTAATGAAAAACTGTTTTTT.

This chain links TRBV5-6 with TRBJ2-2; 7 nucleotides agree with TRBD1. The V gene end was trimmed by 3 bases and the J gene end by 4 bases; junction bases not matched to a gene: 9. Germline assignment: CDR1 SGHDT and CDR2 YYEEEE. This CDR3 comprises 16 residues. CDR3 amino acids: CASSWVGGESTGELFF. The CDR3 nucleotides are TGTGCCAGCAGCTGGGTAGGGGGCGAAAGCACCGGGGAGCTGTTTTTT.

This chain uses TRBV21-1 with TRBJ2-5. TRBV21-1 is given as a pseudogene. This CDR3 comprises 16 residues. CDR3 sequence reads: CASSKDKLGGRETQYF. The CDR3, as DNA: TGTGCCAGCAGCAAAGATAAGTTGGGGGGCAGAGAGACCCAGTACTTC.

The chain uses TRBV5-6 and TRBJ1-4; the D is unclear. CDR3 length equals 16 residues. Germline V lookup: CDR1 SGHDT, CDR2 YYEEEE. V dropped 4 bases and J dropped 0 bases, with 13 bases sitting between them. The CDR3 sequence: CASSRKVPATNEKLFF. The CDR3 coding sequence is TGTGCCAGCAGCCGTAAAGTACCTGCAACTAATGAAAAACTGTTTTTT.

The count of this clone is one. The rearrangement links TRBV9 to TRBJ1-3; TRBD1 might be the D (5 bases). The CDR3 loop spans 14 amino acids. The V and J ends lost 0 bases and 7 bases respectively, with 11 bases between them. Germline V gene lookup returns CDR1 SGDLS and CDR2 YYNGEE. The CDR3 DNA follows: TGTGCCAGCAGCGTAGTTCCGGGGGAGAACACCATATATTTT. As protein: CASSVVPGENTIYF. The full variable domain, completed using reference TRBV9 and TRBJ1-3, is DSGVTQTPKHLITATGQRVTLRCSPRSGDLSVYWYQQSLDQGLQFLIQYYNGEERAKGNILERFSAQQFPDLHSELNLSSLELGDSALYFCASSVVPGENTIYFGEGSWLTVV.

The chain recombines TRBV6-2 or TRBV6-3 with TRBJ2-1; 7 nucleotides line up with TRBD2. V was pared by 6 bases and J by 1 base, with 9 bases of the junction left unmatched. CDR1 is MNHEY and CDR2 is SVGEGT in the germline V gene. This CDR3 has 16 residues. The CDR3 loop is CASSVERGWSYNEQFF. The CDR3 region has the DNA TGTGCCAGCAGCGTCGAGCGGGGATGGTCCTACAATGAGCAGTTCTTC.

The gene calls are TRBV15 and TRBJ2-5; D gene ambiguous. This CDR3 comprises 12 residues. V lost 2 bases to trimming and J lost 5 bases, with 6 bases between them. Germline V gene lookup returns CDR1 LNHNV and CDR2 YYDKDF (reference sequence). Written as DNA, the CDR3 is TGTGCCACCAGCAGACCCCAGGAGACCCAGTACTTC. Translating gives CATSRPQETQYF.

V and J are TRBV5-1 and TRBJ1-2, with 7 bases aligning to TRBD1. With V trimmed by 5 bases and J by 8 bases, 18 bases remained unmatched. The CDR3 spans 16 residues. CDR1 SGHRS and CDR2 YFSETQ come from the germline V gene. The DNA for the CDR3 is TGCGCCAGCAGTCTTATCCTGTCCGGGACAGCGGGCGGCTACACCTTC. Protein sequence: CASSLILSGTAGGYTF.

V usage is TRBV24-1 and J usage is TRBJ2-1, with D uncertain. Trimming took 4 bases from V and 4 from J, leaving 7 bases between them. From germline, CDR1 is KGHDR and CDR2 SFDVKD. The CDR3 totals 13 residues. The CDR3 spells CATSDPIYNEQFF. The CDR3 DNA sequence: TGTGCCACCAGTGACCCAATATACAATGAGCAGTTCTTC.

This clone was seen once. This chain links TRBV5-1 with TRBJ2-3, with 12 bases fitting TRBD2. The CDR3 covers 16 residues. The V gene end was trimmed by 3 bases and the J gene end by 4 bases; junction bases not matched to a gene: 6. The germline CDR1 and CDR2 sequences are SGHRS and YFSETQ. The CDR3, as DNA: TGCGCCAGCAGCTGGACGGGACTAGCGGGCCCAGATACGCAGTATTTT. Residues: CASSWTGLAGPDTQYF.

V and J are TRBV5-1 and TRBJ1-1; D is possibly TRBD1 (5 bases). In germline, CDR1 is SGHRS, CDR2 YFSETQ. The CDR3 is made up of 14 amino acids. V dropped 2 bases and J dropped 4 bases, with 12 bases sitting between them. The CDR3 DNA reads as TGCGCCAGCAGCTTAGGGGCGGCAGGCACTGAAGCTTTCTTT. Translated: CASSLGAAGTEAFF.

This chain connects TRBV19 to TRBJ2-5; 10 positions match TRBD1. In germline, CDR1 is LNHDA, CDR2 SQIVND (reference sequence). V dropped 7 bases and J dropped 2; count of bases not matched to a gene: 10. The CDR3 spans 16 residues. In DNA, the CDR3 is TGTGCCAGTACCATAGGCGGGACAGGGGAGCAAGAGACCCAGTACTTC. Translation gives CASTIGGTGEQETQYF.

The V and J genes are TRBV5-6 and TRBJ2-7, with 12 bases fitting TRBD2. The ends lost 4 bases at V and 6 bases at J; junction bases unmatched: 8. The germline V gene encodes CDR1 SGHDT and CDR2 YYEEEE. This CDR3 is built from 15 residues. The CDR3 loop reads CASSEFLAGGVEQYV. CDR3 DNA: TGTGCCAGCAGCGAGTTTCTAGCGGGGGGGGTCGAGCAGTACGTC.

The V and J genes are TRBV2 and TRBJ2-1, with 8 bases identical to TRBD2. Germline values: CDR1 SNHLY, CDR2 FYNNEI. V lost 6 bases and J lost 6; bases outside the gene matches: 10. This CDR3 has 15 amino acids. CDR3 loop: CASRADAGGLNEQFF. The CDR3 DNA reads TGTGCCAGCAGGGCAGACGCGGGGGGTCTCAATGAGCAGTTCTTC.

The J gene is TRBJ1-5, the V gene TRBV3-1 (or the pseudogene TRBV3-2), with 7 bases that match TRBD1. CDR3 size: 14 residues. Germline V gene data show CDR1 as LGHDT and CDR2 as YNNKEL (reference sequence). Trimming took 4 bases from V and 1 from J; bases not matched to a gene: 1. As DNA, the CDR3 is TGTGCCAGCAGCCGGGGACAGAGCAATCAGCCCCAGCATTTT. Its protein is CASSRGQSNQPQHF.